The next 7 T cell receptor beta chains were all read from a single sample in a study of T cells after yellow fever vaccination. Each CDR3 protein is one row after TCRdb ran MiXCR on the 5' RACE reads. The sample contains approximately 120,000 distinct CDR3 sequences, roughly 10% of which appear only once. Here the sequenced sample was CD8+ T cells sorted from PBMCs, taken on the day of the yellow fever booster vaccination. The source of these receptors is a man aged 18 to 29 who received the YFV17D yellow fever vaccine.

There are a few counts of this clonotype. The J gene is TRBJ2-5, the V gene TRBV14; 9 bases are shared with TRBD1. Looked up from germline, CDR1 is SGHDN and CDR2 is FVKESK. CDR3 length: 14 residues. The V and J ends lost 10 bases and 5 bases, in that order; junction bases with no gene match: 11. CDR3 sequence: CATGTGNKRETQYF. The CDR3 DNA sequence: TGTGCCACCGGGACAGGGAATAAGAGGGAGACCCAGTACTTC.

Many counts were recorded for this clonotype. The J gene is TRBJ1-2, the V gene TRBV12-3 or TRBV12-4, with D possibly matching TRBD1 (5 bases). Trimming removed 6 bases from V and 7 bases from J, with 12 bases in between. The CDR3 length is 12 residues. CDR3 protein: CASSPGTVGYTF. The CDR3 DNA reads TGTGCCAGCAGCCCCGGGACCGTTGGCTACACCTTC.

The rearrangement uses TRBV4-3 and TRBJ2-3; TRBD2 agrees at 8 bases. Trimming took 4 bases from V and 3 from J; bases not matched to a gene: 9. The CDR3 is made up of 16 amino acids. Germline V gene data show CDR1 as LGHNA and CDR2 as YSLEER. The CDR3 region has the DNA TGCGCCAGCAGCCCTCGGGTAGCGGGGATAACAGATACGCAGTATTTT. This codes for CASSPRVAGITDTQYF.

The CDR3 DNA reads TGCGCCAGCAGCCGATCCCCCGGGACTAGCGGGGGAGGCGCAGATACGCAGTATTTT. It translates to CASSRSPGTSGGGADTQYF. The chain couples TRBV4-3 to TRBJ2-3, with 14 bases lining up with TRBD2. The CDR3 extends over 19 amino acids. Germline CDR1 LGHNA, CDR2 YSLEER. V lost 4 bases and J lost 4; bases outside the gene matches: 13.

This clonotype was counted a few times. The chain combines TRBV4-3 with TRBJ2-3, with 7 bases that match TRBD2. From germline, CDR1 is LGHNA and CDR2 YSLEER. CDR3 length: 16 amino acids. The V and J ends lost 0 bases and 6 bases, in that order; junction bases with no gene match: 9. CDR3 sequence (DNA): TGCGCCAGCAGCCAAGAAGCGGGGTTTAGGGAGGATACGCAGTATTTT. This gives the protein CASSQEAGFREDTQYF.

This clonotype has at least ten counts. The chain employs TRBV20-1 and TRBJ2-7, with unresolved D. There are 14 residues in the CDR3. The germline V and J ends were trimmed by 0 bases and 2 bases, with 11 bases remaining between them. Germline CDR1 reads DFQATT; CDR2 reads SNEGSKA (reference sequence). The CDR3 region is CSARDAYSAYEQYF. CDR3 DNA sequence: TGCAGTGCTAGAGATGCTTACAGCGCCTACGAGCAGTACTTC.

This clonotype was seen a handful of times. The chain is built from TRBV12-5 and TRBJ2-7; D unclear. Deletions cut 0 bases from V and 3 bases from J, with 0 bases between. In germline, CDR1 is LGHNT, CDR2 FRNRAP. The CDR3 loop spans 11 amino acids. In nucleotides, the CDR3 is TGTGCTAGTGGTTTGGTCTACGAGCAGTACTTC. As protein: CASGLVYEQYF. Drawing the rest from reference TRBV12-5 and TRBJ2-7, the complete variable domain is DARVTQTPRHKVTEMGQEVTMRCQPILGHNTVFWYRQTMMQGLELLAYFRNRAPLDDSGMPKDRFSAEMPDATLATLKIQPSEPRDSAVYFCASGLVYEQYFGPGTRLTVT.